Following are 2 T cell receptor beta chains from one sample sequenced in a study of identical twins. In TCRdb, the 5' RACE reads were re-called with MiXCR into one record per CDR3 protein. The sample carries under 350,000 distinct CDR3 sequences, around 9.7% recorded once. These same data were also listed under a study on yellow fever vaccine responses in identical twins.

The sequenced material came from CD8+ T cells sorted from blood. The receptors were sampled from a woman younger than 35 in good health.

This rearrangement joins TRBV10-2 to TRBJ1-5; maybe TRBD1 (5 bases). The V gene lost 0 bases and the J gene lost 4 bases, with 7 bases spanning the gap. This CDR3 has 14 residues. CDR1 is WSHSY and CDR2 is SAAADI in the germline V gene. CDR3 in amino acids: CASSESTDNQPQHF. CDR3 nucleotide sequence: TGCGCCAGCAGTGAGTCGACAGATAATCAGCCCCAGCATTTT.

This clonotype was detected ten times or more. CDR3 region: CSVGGTDLYFEAFF. CDR3 DNA: TGCAGCGTTGGAGGGACAGATCTTTACTTCGAAGCTTTCTTT. V is TRBV29-1 and J is TRBJ1-1; 7 bases match TRBD1. Germline CDR1 is SQVTM and CDR2 is ANQGSEA. V trimming: 4 bases; J trimming: 8 bases; junction bases outside the gene matches: 13. CDR3 length: 14 residues.